The clone carrying this T cell receptor (beta chain) was counted at least ten times. Its specificity is unknown. The CDR3 is 16 amino acids. V shed 7 bases, J shed 8 bases, and the junction held 14 bases outside the gene matches. Molecular-barcoded quantitative 5'-RACE produced these TCR beta libraries. MiXCR, applied by TCRdb to the 5' RACE reads, yields one record per CDR3 protein. The table lists under 200,000 distinct CDR3 sequences, over 10% of them singletons, with about 11% in the top ten. The data derive from a study of CD8 T cells in ankylosing spondylitis. Broader study findings: Matched ankylosing spondylitis synovial fluid reportedly contained a significantly enriched population of disease-linked clones. As for the disease-linked clones, they showed a CD8+ phenotype and occurred at relatively low frequencies in peripheral blood.

V is TRBV12-3 or TRBV12-4 and J is TRBJ2-1, with TRBD2 identical over 10 bases. This sequence was found in a female donor with ankylosing spondylitis or in good health (not recorded which). Material for sequencing was blood, either unsorted or a sorted T cell fraction (not recorded which). DNA of the CDR3: TGTGCCAGCACCTTAGGCGGGCTAGCGGGAGATGATGAGCAGTTCTTC. Translating it yields CASTLGGLAGDDEQFF.